These 6 T cell receptor beta chains originate from one sample sequenced in a study of T cell repertoires in cytomegalovirus infection. TCRdb analysed the reads with MiXCR anew, one entry per CDR3 protein. The sample contains 300,000 to 400,000 distinct CDR3 sequences, 25% to 35% of which appear only once. Antigen specificity for these receptors is unknown. The source material was cultured PBMCs, sampled from culture after CMV antigen stimulation. Receptors originate from a human donor in good health (CMV status not recorded). Some clones in this sample may be carry-over from other donors' samples.

This clonotype occurred many times. The rearrangement joins TRBV12-3 or TRBV12-4 to TRBJ2-3, with 7 bases lining up with TRBD1. The CDR3 runs 15 residues. The junction had 9 bases not matched to a gene; V was cut back by 8 bases and J by 1 base. CDR3 bases: TGTGCCAGCCTTTCCGGACAGGCGGGCACAGATACGCAGTATTTT. It is translated as CASLSGQAGTDTQYF.

This chain joins TRBV6-6 and TRBJ1-6; D perhaps matches TRBD1 (6 bases). Trimming took off 10 bases at V and 10 bases at J, with 20 bases between the two ends. CDR3 size: 14 residues. Per germline, CDR1 MNHNY and CDR2 SVGAGI (reference sequence). CDR3 sequence (DNA): TGTGCCACCTCGTCCGCGGGGGCAAAATCACCCCTCCACTTT. It is translated as CATSSAGAKSPLHF.

V and J are TRBV6-2 or TRBV6-3 and TRBJ2-5; unclear D gene. Germline V lookup: CDR1 MNHEY, CDR2 SVGEGT. V was clipped by 6 bases and J by 5 bases, with 10 bases between them. This CDR3 comprises 12 residues. The CDR3 DNA sequence: TGTGCCAGCAGCCATCCGAGGGAGACCCAGTACTTC. Translated: CASSHPRETQYF.

J is TRBJ1-1 and V is TRBV28; 8 bases are a match to TRBD1. This CDR3 is built from 13 residues. Trimming took 9 bases from V and 5 from J; bases not matched to a gene: 8. Germline-derived CDR1 and CDR2 are MDHEN and SYDVKM. In DNA, the CDR3 is TGTGCCAGTACTCAGGGGGCAGAAACTGAAGCTTTCTTT. This codes for CASTQGAETEAFF.

The genes are TRBV10-3 and TRBJ2-5; D could derive from TRBD1 or TRBD2 (6 bases each). With 4 bases removed from V and 4 bases from J, the gap between germline ends came to 13 bases. This CDR3 has 14 residues. Germline V gives CDR1 ENHRY, CDR2 SYGVKD. As DNA, the CDR3 is TGTGCCATCAGTGGAAAGGGGGGCGGAGAGACCCAGTACTTC. Its protein product is CAISGKGGGETQYF.

V gene TRBV6-2 or TRBV6-3 combines with J gene TRBJ1-2; TRBD1 might be the D (6 bases). Trimming took 4 bases from V and 8 from J, leaving 17 bases between them. The CDR3 has 14 amino acids. Germline CDR1 MNHEY, CDR2 SVGEGT. The CDR3 loop reads CASSSRGGAKGYTF. In DNA form, the CDR3 reads TGTGCCAGCAGTTCTCGGGGGGGGGCGAAGGGCTACACCTTC.